This T cell receptor (beta chain) was recovered during a study of cytomegalovirus exposure and HLA in healthy donors. The PCR ran on 60 Vbeta and 13 Jbeta primers. The table came from immunoSEQ multiplex PCR; TCRdb's copy has only in-frame clones and leaves some out. The sample carries around 75,000 clones, 70% to 80% recorded once. This CDR3 comprises 15 residues. V lost 6 bases to trimming and J lost 4 bases, with 18 bases between them. Germline loops: CDR1 MNHEY, CDR2 SVGAGI. Only one count was recorded for this clone. The chain combines TRBV6-5 with TRBJ1-2; D perhaps matches TRBD1 (5 bases). This receptor was obtained from a man between 40 and 49 years old in good health and CMV-seronegative. The sample comprised PBMCs. The CDR3 DNA reads as TGTGCCAGCAGCCCAGAAACCCAGGGTGCCTATGGCTACACCTTC. Residues: CASSPETQGAYGYTF.